The 23 T cell receptor beta chains reported below all come from one sample, sequenced in a study of blood T cell repertoires in COVID-19. Clones were sequenced by immunoSEQ multiplex PCR, and TCRdb holds only the in-frame ones, with some missing. The sample yields roughly 360,000 clones, roughly 80% seen once. Sequenced sample: PBMCs or T cells enriched from blood (not recorded which). The receptors were gathered from a woman aged 45-60 years who had recovered from COVID-19.

This sequence joins TRBV6-5 and TRBJ1-2; D not resolved. This CDR3 contains 12 residues. Trimming took 6 bases from V and 7 from J, leaving 12 bases between them. Germline CDR1 and CDR2: MNHEY and SVGAGI. CDR3 region: CASSPGMSGYTF. The CDR3 DNA sequence: TGTGCCAGCAGCCCCGGGATGAGTGGCTACACCTTC.

The table lists this clone with a count of one. The rearrangement joins TRBV19 to TRBJ2-1; D is possibly TRBD2 (6 bases). The CDR3 runs 15 residues. V dropped 6 bases and J dropped 0 bases, with 12 bases sitting between them. Germline V gives CDR1 LNHDA, CDR2 SQIVND (reference sequence). Written as DNA, the CDR3 is TGTGCCAGTAGACAACTAGCTAACTCCTACAATGAGCAGTTCTTC. This encodes CASRQLANSYNEQFF. The complete variable domain, with remaining parts taken from reference TRBV19 and TRBJ2-1, reads DGGITQSPKYLFRKEGQNVTLSCEQNLNHDAMYWYRQDPGQGLRLIYYSQIVNDFQKGDIAEGYSVSREKKESFPLTVTSAQKNPTAFYLCASRQLANSYNEQFFGPGTRLTVL.

The chain combines TRBV6-2 or TRBV6-3 with TRBJ1-3; D is unclear. The CDR3 is made up of 17 amino acids. V lost 2 bases and J 0 bases, leaving 14 bases between the germline ends. In germline, CDR1 is MNHEY, CDR2 SVGEGT. CDR3 residues: CASSYPVGGSSGNTIYF. The CDR3, as DNA: TGTGCCAGCAGTTACCCCGTTGGCGGCAGCTCTGGAAACACCATATATTTT.

This clone occurred once. The genes are TRBV7-6 and TRBJ1-1, with a tentative D call TRBD1 (6 bases). Germline CDR1 reads SGHVS; CDR2 reads FNYEAQ. The length of the CDR3 is 15 residues. V was trimmed by 5 bases and J by 3 bases, leaving 16 bases between them. CDR3 sequence reads: CASSTGGLVDTEAFF. Written as DNA, the CDR3 is TGTGCCAGCAGCACCGGGGGGCTCGTTGACACTGAAGCTTTCTTT.

This rearrangement joins TRBV27 to TRBJ1-2; weak D call: TRBD1 (5 bases). This CDR3 has 14 amino acids. V lost 2 bases and J 8 bases, leaving 15 bases between the germline ends. Germline-derived CDR1 and CDR2 are MNHEY and SMNVEV (reference sequence). CDR3 in amino acids: CASSLGSGGGGYTF. DNA for the CDR3: TGTGCCAGCAGTTTAGGGTCCGGGGGGGGAGGCTACACCTTC.

The chain employs TRBV11-3 and TRBJ1-4; 7 nucleotides agree with TRBD1. CDR1 is SGHNT, CDR2 YENEEA, per germline. The V segment lost 5 bases and the J segment 0 bases; nucleotides outside the gene matches: 6. The CDR3 extends over 16 amino acids. In DNA form, the CDR3 reads TGTGCCAGCAGCCCACAGGGGTCCGCAACTAATGAAAAACTGTTTTTT. Its protein is CASSPQGSATNEKLFF. Complete variable domain (other parts from reference TRBV11-3 and TRBJ1-4): EAGVVQSPRYKIIEKKQPVAFWCNPISGHNTLYWYLQNLGQGPELLIRYENEEAVDDSQLPKDRFSAERLKGVDSTLKIQPAELGDSAVYLCASSPQGSATNEKLFFGSGTQLSVL.

V and J are TRBV7-9 and TRBJ2-2; tentative D call: TRBD1 (6 bases). Trimming pared 8 bases from V and 3 bases from J, leaving 19 bases between. The germline V gene encodes CDR1 SEHNR and CDR2 FQNEAQ (reference sequence). There are 16 residues in the CDR3. In nucleotides, the CDR3 is TGTGCCAGCGTTCTATCGGGACACCACTACACCGGGGAGCTGTTTTTT. It codes for CASVLSGHHYTGELFF.

This chain links TRBV6-4 with TRBJ1-2, with unresolved D. Trimming removed 3 bases at V and 3 bases at J, with 17 bases between. Looked up from germline, CDR1 is MRHNA and CDR2 is SNTAGT. This CDR3 is built from 16 residues. The CDR3 loop is CASSEMEDSLYYGYTF. The CDR3 nucleotides read TGTGCCAGCAGTGAGATGGAGGACTCTCTTTACTATGGCTACACCTTC.

J is TRBJ1-5 and V is TRBV25-1; D is possibly TRBD1 (5 bases). Germline V gene data show CDR1 as MGHDK and CDR2 as SYGVNS. This CDR3 contains 16 residues. Trimming left V 10 bases short and J 2 bases short, with 21 bases between. In nucleotides, the CDR3 is TGTGCCACCCCCATGGGGCGTAGTTTTGGCAATCAGCCCCAGCATTTT. Its protein product is CATPMGRSFGNQPQHF.

V and J are TRBV5-1 and TRBJ1-2; possibly TRBD1 for D (5 bases). Germline-derived CDR1 and CDR2 are SGHRS and YFSETQ. V shed 7 bases and J shed 7 bases, with 14 bases lying between them. The CDR3 spans 12 residues. This CDR3 is CASSTQGSGYTF. The CDR3, as DNA: TGCGCCAGCTCCACCCAGGGTAGTGGCTACACCTTC.

The chain links TRBV7-2 to TRBJ2-3, with D maybe TRBD2 (6 bases). This CDR3 has 15 amino acids. CDR1 SGHTA and CDR2 FQGNSA come from the germline V gene. The ends were cut back, 3 bases at V and 2 bases at J, with 12 bases in the middle. CDR3 region: CASSFLGLATDTQYF. CDR3 nucleotides: TGTGCCAGCAGCTTTTTGGGACTTGCCACAGATACGCAGTATTTT.

V gene TRBV19 combines with J gene TRBJ1-1, with TRBD1 matching over 9 bases. After removal of 5 bases from V and 5 bases from J, the junction contained 9 bases not matched to a gene. The CDR3 runs 15 residues. CDR1 and CDR2 (germline): LNHDA, SQIVND (reference sequence). The CDR3 reads CASSAGGTGKTEAFF. For the CDR3, the DNA is TGTGCCAGTAGTGCCGGAGGGACAGGGAAGACTGAAGCTTTCTTT. Full variable domain (rest looked up from reference TRBV19 and TRBJ1-1): DGGITQSPKYLFRKEGQNVTLSCEQNLNHDAMYWYRQDPGQGLRLIYYSQIVNDFQKGDIAEGYSVSREKKESFPLTVTSAQKNPTAFYLCASSAGGTGKTEAFFGQGTRLTVV.

The chain recombines TRBV19 with TRBJ1-1; tentative D call: TRBD1 (6 bases). Trimming pared 3 bases from V and 0 bases from J, leaving 11 bases between. In germline, CDR1 is LNHDA, CDR2 SQIVND (reference sequence). CDR3 length: 15 amino acids. The CDR3 is CASSILGAMNTEAFF. The CDR3 bases are TGTGCCAGTAGTATTCTGGGGGCGATGAACACTGAAGCTTTCTTT.

J is TRBJ2-3 and V is TRBV7-9; D not resolved. This CDR3 is 14 amino acids long. Trimming removed 1 base from V and 5 bases from J, with 10 bases in between. Germline loops: CDR1 SEHNR, CDR2 FQNEAQ (reference sequence). CDR3 loop: CASSLGPSRDTQYF. Written as DNA, the CDR3 is TGTGCCAGCAGCTTAGGCCCATCGAGAGATACGCAGTATTTT.

This chain connects TRBV7-6 to TRBJ2-5; 8 positions match TRBD1. This CDR3 is 18 amino acids long. Germline V gives CDR1 SGHVS, CDR2 FNYEAQ. The V segment lost 0 bases and the J segment 5 bases; nucleotides outside the gene matches: 14. Here the CDR3 reads CASSLALGAGGSVETQYF. CDR3 in DNA: TGTGCCAGCAGCTTAGCCCTAGGGGCAGGGGGCTCGGTGGAGACCCAGTACTTC. The full variable domain, with the rest looked up from reference TRBV7-6 and TRBJ2-5, is GAGVSQSPRYKVTKRGQDVALRCDPISGHVSLYWYRQALGQGPEFLTYFNYEAQQDKSGLPNDRFSAERPEGSISTLTIQRTEQRDSAMYRCASSLALGAGGSVETQYFGPGTRLLVL.

The chain combines TRBV11-3 with TRBJ2-5; the match to TRBD1 covers 9 bases. Trimming at V came to 5 bases and at J to 3 bases, leaving 4 bases not matched to a gene. Germline loops: CDR1 SGHNT, CDR2 YENEEA. The CDR3 has 14 amino acids. CDR3 residues: CASSPRTGEETQYF. CDR3 coding DNA: TGTGCCAGCAGCCCAAGGACAGGGGAAGAGACCCAGTACTTC.

CDR3 coding DNA: TGTGCCAGCAGCCAAACCACAGGGGGCTACACCTTC. This codes for CASSQTTGGYTF. V usage is TRBV3-1 (or the pseudogene TRBV3-2) and J usage is TRBJ1-2; tentatively, D is TRBD1 (6 bases). Germline CDR1 is LGHDT and CDR2 is YNNKEL (reference sequence). The CDR3 loop spans 12 amino acids. V dropped 2 bases and J dropped 8 bases, with 9 bases sitting between them.

The chain combines TRBV30 with TRBJ1-2; D unclear. Germline-derived CDR1 and CDR2 are GTSNPN and SVGIG (reference sequence). The CDR3 is made up of 13 amino acids. V lost 3 bases to trimming and J lost 3 bases, with 11 bases between them. The CDR3 loop is CAWSRVQHYGYTF. The CDR3 nucleotides read TGTGCCTGGAGCCGGGTGCAACACTATGGCTACACCTTC.

V is TRBV9 and J is TRBJ2-7; 8 bases align to TRBD2. This CDR3 contains 17 residues. The germline V gene has CDR1 SGDLS and CDR2 YYNGEE. Losses at the gene ends were 4 bases for V and 3 bases for J; bases not matched to a gene: 15. CDR3 nucleotides: TGTGCCAGCAGCCCCAGACTCGGACTAGCAGCAGTCTACGAGCAGTACTTC. Its protein product is CASSPRLGLAAVYEQYF. The complete variable domain, with remaining parts taken from reference TRBV9 and TRBJ2-7, reads DSGVTQTPKHLITATGQRVTLRCSPRSGDLSVYWYQQSLDQGLQFLIQYYNGEERAKGNILERFSAQQFPDLHSELNLSSLELGDSALYFCASSPRLGLAAVYEQYFGPGTRLTVT.

The V and J genes are TRBV27 and TRBJ2-5; TRBD2 matches at 11 bases. Germline CDR1 and CDR2: MNHEY and SMNVEV (reference sequence). The CDR3 contains 16 residues. V trimming: 5 bases; J trimming: 5 bases; junction bases outside the gene matches: 10. CDR3 in amino acids: CASSRSSGGSGETQYF. The CDR3 nucleotides read TGTGCCAGCAGTAGATCTAGCGGGGGGTCGGGGGAGACCCAGTACTTC.

The chain uses TRBV11-2 and TRBJ2-1; the D gene is possibly TRBD2 (6 bases). The V gene's germline CDR1 is SGHAT and CDR2 FQNNGV. Between the trimmed V and J ends, which lost 8 bases and 2 bases, there was a span of 16 bases. The CDR3 is made up of 15 amino acids. CDR3 DNA: TGTGCCAGCCAAACACCACGCGGGGCCTACAATGAGCAGTTCTTC. It translates to CASQTPRGAYNEQFF.

The chain recombines TRBV5-8 with TRBJ1-4; D may be TRBD1 (6 bases). Trimming removed 1 base from V and 3 bases from J, with 7 bases in between. This CDR3 has 14 amino acids. Germline V gene sequence: CDR1 SGHTS, CDR2 YDEGEE. In DNA form, the CDR3 reads TGTGCCAGCAGCTTGCAGGGGTCTAATGAAAAACTGTTTTTT. It codes for CASSLQGSNEKLFF. The full variable domain, completed using reference TRBV5-8 and TRBJ1-4, is EAGVTQSPTHLIKTRGQQATLRCSPISGHTSVYWYQQALGLGLQFLLWYDEGEERNRGNFPPRFSGRQFPNYSSELNVNALELEDSALYLCASSLQGSNEKLFFGSGTQLSVL.

The gene calls are TRBV14 and TRBJ2-5, with 7 bases that match TRBD1. V dropped 2 bases and J dropped 2; count of bases not matched to a gene: 5. This CDR3 contains 15 residues. The germline V gene encodes CDR1 SGHDN and CDR2 FVKESK. The CDR3 here is CASSQRGRGQETQYF. The CDR3 nucleotides are TGTGCCAGCAGCCAAAGGGGCAGGGGGCAAGAGACCCAGTACTTC.